This entry features one TCR beta chain sequence. After removal of 0 bases from V and 8 bases from J, the junction contained 12 bases not matched to a gene. The CDR3 is 17 amino acids. The data originate from a study of identical twins. One entry per CDR3 protein results from TCRdb running MiXCR on the 5' RACE reads. This sample yields roughly 1.6 million distinct CDR3 sequences, of which under 35% are seen a single time; 0.25% to 0.3% belongs to the top ten. The specimen sequenced was cord blood. The chain recombines TRBV12-3 or TRBV12-4 with TRBJ2-1, with TRBD2 identical over 8 bases. The source of this sequence is a newborn girl in good health. CDR3 in DNA: TGTGCCAGCAGTTTAGCGCTTACGGCGGGAGGTCAACATGAGCAGTTCTTC. The encoded protein is CASSLALTAGGQHEQFF.